Each of the 25 T cell receptor beta chains below was sequenced from the same sample in a study of blood T cell repertoires in COVID-19. The assay was immunoSEQ multiplex PCR, and TCRdb's table has in-frame clones only and misses some. The table includes around 250,000 clones, approximately 84% detected once. Specimen: peripheral blood. These TCRs come from an elderly woman with acute or convalescent COVID-19.

The chain couples TRBV19 to TRBJ1-4, with 7 bases identical to TRBD1. This CDR3 has 17 residues. Germline lookup yields CDR1 LNHDA and CDR2 SQIVND (reference sequence). J lost 6 bases, V lost 6 bases, and 16 bases had no gene match. In nucleotides, the CDR3 is TGTGCCAGTAGAACCGGACAGGCCGATTACGGTTATGAAAAACTGTTTTTT. Protein: CASRTGQADYGYEKLFF.

This clone was seen only a few times. CDR3 coding DNA: TGTGCCAGCAGCCCCCGGACAGGGGGCTTGAACTATGGCTACACCTTC. As protein: CASSPRTGGLNYGYTF. The rearrangement links TRBV11-2 to TRBJ1-2; 11 bases are shared with TRBD1. The V segment lost 5 bases and the J segment 2 bases; nucleotides outside the gene matches: 7. Germline V gene data show CDR1 as SGHAT and CDR2 as FQNNGV. CDR3 length: 16 residues.

V is TRBV11-2 and J is TRBJ1-1; 7 nucleotides match TRBD1. The germline V gene encodes CDR1 SGHAT and CDR2 FQNNGV. The junction had 2 bases not matched to a gene; V was cut back by 5 bases and J by 8 bases. The CDR3 is 11 residues long. CDR3 DNA sequence: TGTGCCAGCAGCGTGGGACAGGAAGCTTTCTTT. It encodes CASSVGQEAFF.

This clone turned up a few times. The rearrangement uses TRBV5-6 and TRBJ2-3, with 12 positions matching TRBD2. This CDR3 is 16 amino acids long. CDR1 and CDR2 from the germline V gene are SGHDT and YYEEEE. The J segment lost 8 bases and the V segment lost 6 bases, leaving 13 bases of the junction unmatched. The CDR3 nucleotides read TGTGCCAGCACCCTACGGACTAGCGGGACCATGGGTACGCAGTATTTT. Amino acids: CASTLRTSGTMGTQYF. Full variable domain (missing parts from reference TRBV5-6 and TRBJ2-3): DAGVTQSPTHLIKTRGQQVTLRCSPKSGHDTVSWYQQALGQGPQFIFQYYEEEERQRGNFPDRFSGHQFPNYSSELNVNALLLGDSALYLCASTLRTSGTMGTQYFGPGTRLTVL.

The chain uses TRBV9 and TRBJ2-1; no clear D. Germline CDR1 reads SGDLS; CDR2 reads YYNGEE. The CDR3 runs to 14 residues. With 0 bases removed from V and 5 bases from J, the gap between germline ends came to 9 bases. The CDR3 DNA is TGTGCCAGCAGCGTAGGACTTAGCAACAATGAGCAGTTCTTC. Protein: CASSVGLSNNEQFF.

Only one count was recorded for this clone. The chain couples TRBV25-1 to TRBJ1-3, with TRBD1 matching over 8 bases. Germline CDR1 reads MGHDK; CDR2 reads SYGVNS. The trim removed 2 bases at V and 4 bases at J, leaving 4 bases unmatched. CDR3 length: 15 amino acids. The CDR3 loop reads CASSEARGQGNTIYF. The CDR3 DNA reads TGTGCCAGCAGTGAAGCCAGGGGGCAAGGAAACACCATATATTTT.

The chain carries TRBV28 and TRBJ2-7, with TRBD1 as a possible D gene (6 bases). This CDR3 has 15 amino acids. The germline V and J ends were trimmed by 5 bases and 2 bases, with 16 bases remaining between them. Per the germline V gene, CDR1 is MDHEN and CDR2 is SYDVKM. The CDR3 sequence is CASSVTNRVTYEQYF. The DNA of the CDR3 is TGTGCCAGCAGTGTTACGAACAGGGTTACCTACGAGCAGTACTTC.

The chain couples TRBV28 to TRBJ1-4; D is unclear. CDR3 length: 14 residues. Germline lookup yields CDR1 MDHEN and CDR2 SYDVKM. The germline V and J ends were trimmed by 4 bases and 7 bases, with 13 bases remaining between them. The CDR3 nucleotides read TGTGCCAGCAGTTCCCCGACTACGGGTGAAAAACTGTTTTTT. Its protein product is CASSSPTTGEKLFF.

The chain couples TRBV20-1 to TRBJ2-7; TRBD2 matches 8 bases. Per germline, CDR1 DFQATT and CDR2 SNEGSKA (reference sequence). The V gene end was trimmed by 3 bases and the J gene end by 7 bases; junction bases not matched to a gene: 11. The CDR3 has 14 residues. CDR3 sequence reads: CSASVAGGRPEQYF. Written as DNA, the CDR3 is TGCAGTGCTAGTGTCGCTGGCGGGAGGCCTGAGCAGTACTTC.

Worth noting for this clone: In the same sample, other DNA sequences code for this CDR3. The chain joins TRBV6-5 to TRBJ2-1; 7 bases match TRBD1. The germline V gene has CDR1 MNHEY and CDR2 SVGAGI. J lost 6 bases, V lost 6 bases, and 5 bases had no gene match. This CDR3 spans 13 amino acids. The CDR3: CASSYRQGNEQFF. The CDR3 DNA sequence: TGTGCCAGCAGCTATAGACAGGGCAATGAGCAGTTCTTC.

V gene TRBV7-2 combines with J gene TRBJ1-1, with a weak D call TRBD1 (5 bases). V was trimmed by 1 base and J by 4 bases, leaving 13 bases between them. This CDR3 has 15 amino acids. CDR1 is SGHTA, CDR2 FQGNSA, per germline. As DNA, the CDR3 is TGTGCCAGCAGCTTAGTAGGAGGGGTAAGCACTGAAGCTTTCTTT. This translates into CASSLVGGVSTEAFF.

This clone was recorded a few times. The V and J genes are TRBV12-3 or TRBV12-4 and TRBJ1-2, with D perhaps TRBD1 (5 bases). Trimming stripped 3 bases from V and 8 bases from J, with 13 bases between. The CDR3 covers 13 residues. Written as DNA, the CDR3 is TGTGCCAGCAGTTTGGCGGGGGAGTACGGCTACACCTTC. It is translated as CASSLAGEYGYTF.

V and J are TRBV3-1 (or the pseudogene TRBV3-2) and TRBJ2-7; D may be TRBD1 (6 bases). This CDR3 has 15 amino acids. Germline assignment: CDR1 LGHDT and CDR2 YNNKEL (reference sequence). With 2 bases removed from V and 3 bases from J, the gap between germline ends came to 14 bases. The CDR3, as DNA: TGTGCCAGCAGCCAACTACAGGGCCTTCACTACGAGCAGTACTTC. Its protein product is CASSQLQGLHYEQYF.

This sequence joins TRBV28 and TRBJ1-2; TRBD1 is a possible D gene (5 bases). Germline loops: CDR1 MDHEN, CDR2 SYDVKM. CDR3 size: 14 residues. Trimming cost V 6 bases and J 4 bases, with 15 bases left between them. The CDR3 loop is CASSAGGWAYGYTF. The DNA of the CDR3 is TGTGCCAGCAGCGCGGGGGGTTGGGCCTATGGCTACACCTTC.

This chain joins TRBV6-1 and TRBJ2-7; 7 nucleotides match TRBD2. Per the germline V gene, CDR1 is MNHNS and CDR2 is SASEGT. J lost 6 bases, V lost 2 bases, and 10 bases had no gene match. The CDR3 has 15 residues. CDR3 DNA sequence: TGTGCCAGCAGTGAACCCGGACTAGGGGAAGGCGAGCAGTACTTC. Protein product: CASSEPGLGEGEQYF.

The rearrangement uses TRBV4-2 and TRBJ2-1, with 11 bases lining up with TRBD2. Germline V gives CDR1 LGHNA, CDR2 YNFKEQ. The junction had 7 bases not matched to a gene; V was cut back by 4 bases and J by 5 bases. The CDR3 loop spans 16 amino acids. The CDR3: CASSPLAGGLDNEQFF. In DNA form, the CDR3 reads TGTGCCAGCAGCCCTCTAGCGGGGGGCCTCGACAATGAGCAGTTCTTC.

This clone was detected once. This chain uses TRBV7-6 with TRBJ1-2, with TRBD1 matching 9 bases. The germline V gene encodes CDR1 SGHVS and CDR2 FNYEAQ. V was pared by 6 bases and J by 8 bases, with 7 bases of the junction left unmatched. The CDR3 length is 13 residues. CDR3 nucleotide sequence: TGTGCCAGCAGGGGGGACAGGGAGGGAGGCTACACCTTC. Translation gives CASRGDREGGYTF.

The V call is TRBV2, the J call TRBJ1-1; possible D gene TRBD1, 5 bases. Trimming stripped 4 bases from V and 6 bases from J, with 12 bases between. From germline, CDR1 is SNHLY and CDR2 FYNNEI. There are 13 residues in the CDR3. The CDR3 DNA sequence: TGTGCCAGCAGTGGGTCTGGGGACTCTGAAGCTTTCTTT. It codes for CASSGSGDSEAFF.

The sample holds a few counts of this clone. V and J are TRBV6-1 and TRBJ1-5, with D unresolved. CDR1 is MNHNS and CDR2 is SASEGT in the germline V gene. The CDR3 is 12 residues long. The ends were cut back, 3 bases at V and 11 bases at J, with 11 bases in the middle. CDR3 amino acids: CASSDEGFSQHF. In DNA form, the CDR3 reads TGTGCCAGCAGTGATGAGGGTTTCTCCCAGCATTTT.

This sequence joins TRBV7-9 and TRBJ2-2, with D hard to call. Looked up from germline, CDR1 is SEHNR and CDR2 is FQNEAQ (reference sequence). V was pared by 0 bases and J by 6 bases, with 14 bases between. The CDR3 has 16 amino acids. The CDR3 DNA is TGTGCCAGCAGCTTAGCCCCAACCAGAAACGCCGGGGAGCTGTTTTTT. It specifies CASSLAPTRNAGELFF.

The V call is TRBV28, the J call TRBJ2-3; 8 bases agree with TRBD2. The CDR3 has 15 residues. J lost 3 bases, V lost 7 bases, and 9 bases had no gene match. CDR1 and CDR2 from the germline V gene are MDHEN and SYDVKM. This CDR3 reads CASMGTGGETDTQYF. CDR3 sequence (DNA): TGTGCCAGCATGGGAACGGGAGGGGAGACAGATACGCAGTATTTT.

The table lists this clone with a few counts. The rearrangement uses TRBV3-1 (or the pseudogene TRBV3-2) and TRBJ2-2, with D possibly being TRBD2 (6 bases). CDR3 length: 17 amino acids. CDR1 is LGHDT and CDR2 is YNNKEL in the germline V gene (reference sequence). The V gene lost 4 bases and the J gene lost 5 bases, with 20 bases spanning the gap. CDR3 sequence (DNA): TGTGCCAGCAGCCGACTCACCGGGACTGCTATGACCGGGGAGCTGTTTTTT. It yields the protein CASSRLTGTAMTGELFF.

Remarks on this clone: One end of the junction does not line up with germline, which may come from a read error. The rearrangement joins TRBV28 to TRBJ2-1; TRBD1 matches 9 bases. Germline V gene sequence: CDR1 MDHEN, CDR2 SYDVKM. The CDR3 is made up of 11 amino acids. CDR3 nucleotide sequence: TGTGCCAGCAGTTTAAGGAGGGACAGGGTCTTC. Translation gives CASSLRRDRVF.

V is TRBV6-6 and J is TRBJ2-2; D is possibly TRBD1 (7 bases). Germline lookup yields CDR1 MNHNY and CDR2 SVGAGI (reference sequence). The germline V and J ends were trimmed by 2 bases and 10 bases, with 17 bases remaining between them. The CDR3 loop spans 15 amino acids. CDR3 in amino acids: CASSYGGTASVELFF. Here the CDR3 DNA reads TGTGCCAGCAGTTACGGCGGGACAGCGAGTGTGGAGCTGTTTTTT.

The V and J genes are TRBV18 and TRBJ2-7; the D gene is possibly TRBD2 (6 bases). V lost 5 bases to trimming and J lost 9 bases, with 14 bases between them. Germline CDR1 and CDR2: KGHSH and LQKENI. The CDR3 has 12 amino acids. In DNA, the CDR3 is TGTGCCAGCTCAAGCGGGCCAGTGGGGCAGTACTTC. Translating it yields CASSSGPVGQYF.